Listed below are T cell receptor beta chains from one sample, sequenced in a study of post-analysis software for immune sequencing data. TCRdb processed the PCR reads anew with MiXCR; each CDR3 protein has one entry. The data show roughly 400,000 distinct CDR3 sequences, 35% to 45% seen once. Sequencing was carried out using blood. These receptors all stem from a girl aged 2-10 years with multiple sclerosis. CDR3s include the opening cysteine and the closing phenylalanine or tryptophan. The order of the fields is D gene, J gene, V gene, clone size, CDR3 protein, CDR3 DNA. D genes are given only for firm matches. Clone size is not always given. Where it is, it says once, few, many or a class for expanded clones.

D: TRBD2
J: TRBJ2-3
V: TRBV4-1
size: -
CDR3: CASSQVRSGGDGRITDTQYF
DNA: TGCGCCAGCAGCCAAGTCCGGAGCGGGGGGGATGGAAGGATCACAGATACGCAGTATTTT

D: TRBD1
J: TRBJ2-7
V: TRBV11-2
size: few
CDR3: CASSALGQAHEQYF
DNA: TGTGCCAGCAGCGCCCTGGGACAGGCTCACGAGCAGTACTTC

D: -
J: TRBJ1-1
V: TRBV12-3/TRBV12-4
size: -
CDR3: CASSLGGSSEAFF
DNA: TGTGCCAGCAGTTTAGGAGGGAGCTCTGAAGCTTTCTTT

D: TRBD2
J: TRBJ2-1
V: TRBV27
size: -
CDR3: CATGPKLALSYNEQFF
DNA: TGTGCCACCGGCCCCAAACTAGCGTTGTCCTACAATGAGCAGTTCTTC

D: -
J: TRBJ2-3
V: TRBV3-1
size: -
CDR3: CASSPPGGHSKDTQYF
DNA: TGTGCCAGCAGCCCACCGGGGGGACACTCGAAAGATACGCAGTATTTT

D: TRBD2
J: TRBJ2-5
V: TRBV9
size: -
CDR3: CASSVGLAGGAGYLVETQYF
DNA: TGTGCCAGCAGCGTAGGACTAGCGGGAGGAGCGGGTTACCTGGTAGAGACCCAGTACTTC

D: -
J: TRBJ1-1
V: TRBV4-1
size: -
CDR3: CASSQLPLISTEAFF
DNA: TGCGCCAGCAGCCAACTACCCTTAATAAGCACTGAAGCTTTCTTT

D: -
J: TRBJ1-6
V: TRBV20-1
size: -
CDR3: CSARDREGLEANSPLHF
DNA: TGCAGTGCTAGAGATCGGGAGGGGCTTGAAGCAAATTCACCCCTCCACTTT

D: -
J: TRBJ1-2
V: TRBV7-9
size: -
CDR3: CASGGYYGYTF
DNA: TGTGCCAGTGGAGGGTATTATGGCTACACCTTC

D: -
J: TRBJ2-7
V: TRBV15
size: few
CDR3: CATSRETTYEQYF
DNA: TGTGCCACCAGCAGAGAGACTACTTACGAGCAGTACTTC

D: -
J: TRBJ2-4
V: TRBV6-5
size: -
CDR3: CASSYSGWAIQYF
DNA: TGTGCCAGCAGTTACTCCGGGTGGGCCATTCAGTACTTC

D: -
J: TRBJ1-2
V: TRBV6-1
size: once
CDR3: CASSVPDRNYGYTF
DNA: TGTGCCAGCTCAGTCCCTGACAGGAATTATGGCTACACCTTC

D: -
J: TRBJ2-3
V: TRBV12-5
size: few
CDR3: CAVGWADTQYF
DNA: TGTGCCGTAGGGTGGGCAGATACGCAGTATTTT

D: -
J: TRBJ2-1
V: TRBV11-2
size: few
CDR3: CASSPPGLRDNEQFF
DNA: TGTGCCAGCAGCCCCCCGGGTCTACGCGACAATGAGCAGTTCTTC

D: TRBD1
J: TRBJ1-6
V: TRBV7-9
size: few
CDR3: CASSQETGTNSPLHF
DNA: TGTGCCAGCAGCCAGGAGACAGGGACTAATTCACCCCTCCACTTT

D: -
J: TRBJ2-7
V: TRBV4-3
size: -
CDR3: CASSQETSTYEQYF
DNA: TGCGCCAGCAGCCAAGAGACTTCAACCTACGAGCAGTACTTC

D: TRBD2
J: TRBJ2-7
V: TRBV12-3/TRBV12-4
size: -
CDR3: CASSAGTSVYEQYF
DNA: TGTGCCAGCAGTGCCGGGACTAGCGTTTACGAGCAGTACTTC

D: -
J: TRBJ2-7
V: TRBV12-3/TRBV12-4
size: few
CDR3: CASSPPHRSLYEQYF
DNA: TGTGCCAGCAGTCCGCCCCACAGGTCTCTCTACGAGCAGTACTTC

D: TRBD1
J: TRBJ2-7
V: TRBV10-3
size: -
CDR3: CAISDWGGTGRNNEQYF
DNA: TGTGCCATCAGTGATTGGGGGGGGACAGGGAGAAACAACGAGCAGTACTTC

D: -
J: TRBJ2-5
V: TRBV25-1
size: -
CDR3: CASSATWETQYF
DNA: TGTGCCAGCAGCGCGACTTGGGAGACCCAGTACTTC

D: -
J: TRBJ2-7
V: TRBV19
size: -
CDR3: CASSISGNPYEQYF
DNA: TGTGCCAGTAGTATATCTGGGAATCCTTACGAGCAGTACTTC

D: TRBD1
J: TRBJ1-2
V: TRBV15
size: -
CDR3: CATSRDGGTGDGYTF
DNA: TGTGCCACCAGCAGAGATGGGGGGACAGGGGATGGCTACACCTTC

D: TRBD2
J: TRBJ2-7
V: TRBV12-3/TRBV12-4
size: -
CDR3: CASSERGARSSYEQYF
DNA: TGTGCCAGCAGTGAGCGGGGAGCGAGGAGCTCCTACGAGCAGTACTTC

D: -
J: TRBJ1-5
V: TRBV27
size: -
CDR3: CATRVGGSNQPQHF
DNA: TGTGCCACCCGAGTCGGCGGTAGCAATCAGCCCCAGCATTTT

D: -
J: TRBJ2-1
V: TRBV9
size: -
CDR3: CASSVQDSYNEQFF
DNA: TGTGCCAGCAGCGTACAGGACTCCTACAATGAGCAGTTCTTC

D: -
J: TRBJ2-7
V: TRBV27
size: -
CDR3: CASGPGDSFLYEQYF
DNA: TGTGCCAGCGGTCCGGGCGACTCATTTCTTTACGAGCAGTACTTC

D: -
J: TRBJ2-1
V: TRBV9
size: few
CDR3: CASSVAHNEQFF
DNA: TGTGCCAGCAGCGTAGCTCACAATGAGCAGTTCTTC

D: TRBD1
J: TRBJ2-1
V: TRBV20-1
size: few
CDR3: CSARLPGTGRYNEQFF
DNA: TGCAGTGCTAGACTTCCCGGGACAGGGCGTTACAATGAGCAGTTCTTC

D: TRBD2
J: TRBJ2-5
V: TRBV7-3
size: -
CDR3: CASSLSGGYQETQYF
DNA: TGTGCCAGCAGCTTAAGCGGGGGGTACCAAGAGACCCAGTACTTC

D: TRBD2
J: TRBJ2-1
V: TRBV11-1
size: -
CDR3: CASSPTLAVQFF
DNA: TGTGCCAGCAGCCCGACACTAGCGGTCCAGTTCTTC

D: -
J: TRBJ1-6
V: TRBV27
size: -
CDR3: CASSDLKISSYNSPLHF
DNA: TGTGCCAGCAGCGACCTCAAGATCAGCTCCTATAATTCACCCCTCCACTTT

D: -
J: TRBJ2-3
V: TRBV14
size: -
CDR3: CASSQESYYSGAGTDTQYF
DNA: TGTGCCAGCAGCCAAGAATCCTACTATTCGGGGGCTGGCACAGATACGCAGTATTTT

D: TRBD1
J: TRBJ2-5
V: TRBV29-1
size: few
CDR3: CSASLDRVGETQYF
DNA: TGCAGCGCCTCCCTTGACAGGGTGGGGGAGACCCAGTACTTC

D: -
J: TRBJ1-2
V: TRBV20-1
size: -
CDR3: CSARAPIRGYTF
DNA: TGCAGTGCTAGGGCACCGATTAGGGGCTACACCTTC

D: -
J: TRBJ2-1
V: TRBV20-1
size: few
CDR3: CSARDSSDEQFF
DNA: TGCAGTGCTAGGGACAGTTCGGATGAGCAGTTCTTC

D: TRBD1
J: TRBJ2-7
V: TRBV6-5
size: -
CDR3: CASSYYSGTVHKQYF
DNA: TGTGCCAGCAGTTACTATTCCGGGACAGTGCACAAGCAGTACTTC

D: -
J: TRBJ1-4
V: TRBV7-2
size: -
CDR3: CASSFSGASNEKLFF
DNA: TGTGCCAGCAGCTTTTCAGGCGCCTCTAATGAAAAACTGTTTTTT

D: -
J: TRBJ2-1
V: TRBV20-1
size: few
CDR3: CSARNQGNEQFF
DNA: TGCAGTGCTAGAAACCAGGGCAATGAGCAGTTCTTC

D: -
J: TRBJ2-7
V: TRBV7-9
size: -
CDR3: CASSLVGVGEQYF
DNA: TGTGCCAGCAGCTTAGTAGGGGTGGGGGAGCAGTACTTC